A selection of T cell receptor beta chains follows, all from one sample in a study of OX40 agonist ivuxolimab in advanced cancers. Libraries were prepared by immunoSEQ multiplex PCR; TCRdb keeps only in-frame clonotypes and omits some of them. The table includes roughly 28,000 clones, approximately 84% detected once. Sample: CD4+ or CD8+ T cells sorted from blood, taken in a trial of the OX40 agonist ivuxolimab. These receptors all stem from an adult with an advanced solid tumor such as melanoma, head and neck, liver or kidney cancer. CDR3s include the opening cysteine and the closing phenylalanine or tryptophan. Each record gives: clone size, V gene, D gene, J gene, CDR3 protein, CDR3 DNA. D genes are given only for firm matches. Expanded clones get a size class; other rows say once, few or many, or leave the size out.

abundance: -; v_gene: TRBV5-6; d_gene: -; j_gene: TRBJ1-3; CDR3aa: CASSSIYSGNTIYF; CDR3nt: TGTGCCAGCAGCTCGATCTACTCTGGAAACACCATATATTTT
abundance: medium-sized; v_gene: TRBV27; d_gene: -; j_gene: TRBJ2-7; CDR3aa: CASSFTGSEQYF; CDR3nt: TGTGCCAGCAGTTTTACGGGTTCCGAGCAGTACTTC
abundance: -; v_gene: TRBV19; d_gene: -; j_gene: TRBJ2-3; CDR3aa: CASRGRTFTATDTQYF; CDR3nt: TGTGCCAGTAGAGGCAGGACCTTTACCGCCACAGATACGCAGTATTTT
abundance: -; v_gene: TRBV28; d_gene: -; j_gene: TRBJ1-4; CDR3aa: CASSRGTSGLNEKLFF; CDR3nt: TGTGCCAGCAGCCGCGGGACATCGGGTCTCAATGAAAAACTGTTTTTT
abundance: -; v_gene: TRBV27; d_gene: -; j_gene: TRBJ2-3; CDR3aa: CASSLPPPDTQYF; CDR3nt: TGTGCCAGCAGTTTACCTCCGCCGGATACGCAGTATTTT
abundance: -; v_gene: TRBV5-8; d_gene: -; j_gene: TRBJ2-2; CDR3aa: CASDPVGNTGELFF; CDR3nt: TGTGCCAGCGACCCGGTAGGGAACACCGGGGAGCTGTTTTTT
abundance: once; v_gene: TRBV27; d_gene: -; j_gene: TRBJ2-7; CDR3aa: CASSLWQSYEQYF; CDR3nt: TGTGCCAGCAGTTTATGGCAGTCCTACGAGCAGTACTTC
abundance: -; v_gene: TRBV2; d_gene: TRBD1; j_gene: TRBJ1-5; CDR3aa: CASRPWTGVNQPQHF; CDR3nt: TGTGCCAGCAGGCCCTGGACAGGGGTTAATCAGCCCCAGCATTTT
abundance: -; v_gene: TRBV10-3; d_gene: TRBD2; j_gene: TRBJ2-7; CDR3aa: CAISALADLAYEQYF; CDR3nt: TGTGCCATCAGTGCTCTAGCGGATTTGGCCTACGAGCAGTACTTC
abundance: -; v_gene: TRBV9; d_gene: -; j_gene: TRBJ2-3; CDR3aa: CASSSQEDTQYF; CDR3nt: TGTGCCAGCAGCTCCCAAGAAGATACGCAGTATTTT
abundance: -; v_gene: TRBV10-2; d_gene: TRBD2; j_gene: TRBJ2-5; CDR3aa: CASRFPGLAGGPQETQYF; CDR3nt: TGCGCCAGCAGGTTTCCGGGACTAGCGGGAGGCCCCCAAGAGACCCAGTACTTC
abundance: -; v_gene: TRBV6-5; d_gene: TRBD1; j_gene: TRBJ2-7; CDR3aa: CASRNRGLADEQYF; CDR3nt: TGTGCCAGCAGAAACAGGGGGCTCGCCGACGAGCAGTACTTC
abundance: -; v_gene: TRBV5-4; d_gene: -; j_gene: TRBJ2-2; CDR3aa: CAATEGTGELFF; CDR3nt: TGTGCCGCGACGGAGGGCACCGGGGAGCTGTTTTTT
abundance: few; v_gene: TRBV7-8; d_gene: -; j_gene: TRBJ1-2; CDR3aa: CASSLAVAGASSLFDYGYTF; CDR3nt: TGTGCCAGCAGCTTAGCGGTTGCGGGGGCTAGTTCCCTTTTTGACTATGGCTACACCTTC
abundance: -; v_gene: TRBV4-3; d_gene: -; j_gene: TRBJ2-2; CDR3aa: CASSQDPRRTTGELFF; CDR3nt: TGCGCCAGCAGCCAAGATCCGCGCCGAACCACCGGGGAGCTGTTTTTT
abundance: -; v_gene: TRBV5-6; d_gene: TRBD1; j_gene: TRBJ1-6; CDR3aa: CASSPHRGRSLHF; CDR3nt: TGTGCCAGCAGTCCCCACAGGGGCCGTTCCCTCCACTTT
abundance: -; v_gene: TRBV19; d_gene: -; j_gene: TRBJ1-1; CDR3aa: CASSEGHWANTEAFF; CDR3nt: TGTGCCAGTAGTGAAGGACACTGGGCGAACACTGAAGCTTTCTTT
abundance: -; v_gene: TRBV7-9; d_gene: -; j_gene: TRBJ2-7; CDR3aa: CASSYTGYEQYF; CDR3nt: TGTGCCAGCAGCTACACAGGGTACGAGCAGTACTTC
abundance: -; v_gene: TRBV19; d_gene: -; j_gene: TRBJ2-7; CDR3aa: CASSIRAPNYEQYF; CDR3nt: TGTGCCAGTAGTATCAGGGCCCCGAACTACGAGCAGTACTTC
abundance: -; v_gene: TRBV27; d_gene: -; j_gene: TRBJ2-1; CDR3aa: CASSFYPVSYNEQFF; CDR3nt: TGTGCCAGCAGTTTTTATCCCGTCTCCTACAATGAGCAGTTCTTC
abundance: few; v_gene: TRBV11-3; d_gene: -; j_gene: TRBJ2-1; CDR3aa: CASSLRGYNEQFF; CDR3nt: TGTGCCAGCAGCTTACGCGGGTACAATGAGCAGTTCTTC
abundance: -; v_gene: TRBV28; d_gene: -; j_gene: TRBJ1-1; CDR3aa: CASSLTGSAFF; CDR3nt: TGTGCCAGCAGTTTAACGGGCTCGGCTTTCTTT
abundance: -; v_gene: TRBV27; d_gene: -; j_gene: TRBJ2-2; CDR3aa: CASSLPPGSGELFF; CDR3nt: TGTGCCAGCAGTCTACCCCCAGGCTCCGGGGAGCTGTTTTTT
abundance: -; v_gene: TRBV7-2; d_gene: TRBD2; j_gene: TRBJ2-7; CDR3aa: CASSLGSSGRYSSYEQYF; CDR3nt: TGTGCCAGCAGCTTAGGATCGAGCGGGAGGTACAGTTCCTACGAGCAGTACTTC
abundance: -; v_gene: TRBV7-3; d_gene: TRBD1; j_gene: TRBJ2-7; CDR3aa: CASSELQGPSYEQYF; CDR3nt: TGTGCCAGCAGCGAACTACAGGGGCCCTCCTACGAGCAGTACTTC
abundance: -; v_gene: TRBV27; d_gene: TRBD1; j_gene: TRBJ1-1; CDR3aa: CASSPGTGTEAFF; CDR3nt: TGTGCCAGCAGTCCCGGGACAGGCACTGAAGCTTTCTTT
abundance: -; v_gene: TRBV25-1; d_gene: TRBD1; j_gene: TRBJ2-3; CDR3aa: CASSRDRITDTQYF; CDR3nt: TGTGCCAGCAGCCGGGACAGGATCACAGATACGCAGTATTTT
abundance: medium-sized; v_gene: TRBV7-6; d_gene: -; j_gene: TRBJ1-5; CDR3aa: CASSRDGAFNRNQPQHF; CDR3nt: TGTGCCAGCAGCCGGGACGGAGCATTCAACCGCAATCAGCCCCAGCATTTT
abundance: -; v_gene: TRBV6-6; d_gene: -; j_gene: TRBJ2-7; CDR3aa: CASSYSAASSYEQYF; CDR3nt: TGTGCCAGCAGTTACTCGGCAGCCTCATCCTACGAGCAGTACTTC
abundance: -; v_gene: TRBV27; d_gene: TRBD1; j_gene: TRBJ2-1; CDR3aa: CASSTGDEQFF; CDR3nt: TGTGCCAGCAGTACAGGGGATGAGCAGTTCTTC
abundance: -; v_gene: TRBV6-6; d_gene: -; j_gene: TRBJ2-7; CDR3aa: CASNDSGERKPYEQYF; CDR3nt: TGTGCCAGCAACGACTCCGGTGAGCGGAAACCCTACGAGCAGTACTTC
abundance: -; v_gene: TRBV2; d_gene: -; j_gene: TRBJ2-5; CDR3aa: CASGTIRGETQYF; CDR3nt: TGTGCCAGCGGGACAATCCGAGGGGAGACCCAGTACTTC
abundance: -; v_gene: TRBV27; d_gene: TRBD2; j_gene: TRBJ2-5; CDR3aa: CASSLWGTSGRRYQETQYF; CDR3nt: TGTGCCAGCAGTTTATGGGGGACTAGCGGGAGGCGTTACCAAGAGACCCAGTACTTC
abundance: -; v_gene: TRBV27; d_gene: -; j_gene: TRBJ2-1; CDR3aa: CASRPPGLPEFF; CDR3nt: TGTGCCAGCAGACCTCCGGGCCTCCCGGAGTTCTTC
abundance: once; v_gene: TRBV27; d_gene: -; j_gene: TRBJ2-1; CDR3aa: CASSWQVPQFDEQFF; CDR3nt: TGTGCCAGCAGTTGGCAAGTTCCACAATTCGATGAGCAGTTCTTC
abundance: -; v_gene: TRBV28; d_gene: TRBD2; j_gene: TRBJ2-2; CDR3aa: CASSPLGTSGRTRNTGELFF; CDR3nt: TGTGCCAGCAGCCCTTTGGGGACTAGCGGGAGGACAAGGAACACCGGGGAGCTGTTTTTT
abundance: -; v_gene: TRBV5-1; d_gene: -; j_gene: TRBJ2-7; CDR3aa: CASSLNMDLSYEQYF; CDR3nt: TGCGCCAGCAGCTTAAACATGGACTTATCCTACGAGCAGTACTTC
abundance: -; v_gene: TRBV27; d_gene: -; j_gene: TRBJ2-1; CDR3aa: CASSFLESAQFF; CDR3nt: TGTGCCAGCAGTTTTTTGGAATCTGCGCAGTTCTTC
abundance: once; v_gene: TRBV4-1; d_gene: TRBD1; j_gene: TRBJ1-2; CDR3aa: CASSQELGQGNGYTF; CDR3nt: TGCGCCAGCAGCCAAGAACTGGGACAGGGTAATGGCTACACCTTC
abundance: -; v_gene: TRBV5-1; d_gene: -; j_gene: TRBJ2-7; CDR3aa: CASSFDQTYEQYF; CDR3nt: TGCGCCAGCAGCTTCGATCAGACCTACGAGCAGTACTTC
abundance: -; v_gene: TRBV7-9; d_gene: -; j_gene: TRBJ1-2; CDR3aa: CASSSKDQYGYTF; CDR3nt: TGTGCCAGCAGCTCGAAGGACCAGTATGGCTACACCTTC
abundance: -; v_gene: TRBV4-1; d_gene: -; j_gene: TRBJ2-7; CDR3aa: CASSDGTFLPYEQYF; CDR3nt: TGCGCCAGCAGCGACGGGACTTTTCTCCCCTACGAGCAGTACTTC
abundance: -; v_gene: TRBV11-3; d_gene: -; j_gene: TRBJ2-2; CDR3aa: CASSAGHSGELFF; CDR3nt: TGTGCCAGCAGCGCTGGTCACTCCGGGGAGCTGTTTTTT
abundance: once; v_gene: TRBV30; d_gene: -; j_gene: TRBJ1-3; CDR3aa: CAWMNRGGNTIYF; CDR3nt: TGTGCCTGGATGAATAGGGGGGGAAACACCATATATTTT
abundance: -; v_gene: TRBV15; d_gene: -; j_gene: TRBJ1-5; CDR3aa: CATTDRLNQPQHF; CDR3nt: TGTGCCACCACAGACAGACTTAATCAGCCCCAGCATTTT
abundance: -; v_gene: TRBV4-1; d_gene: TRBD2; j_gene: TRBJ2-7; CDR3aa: CASSQSSGSPEQYF; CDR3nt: TGCGCCAGCAGCCAAAGCAGCGGGAGTCCCGAGCAGTACTTC
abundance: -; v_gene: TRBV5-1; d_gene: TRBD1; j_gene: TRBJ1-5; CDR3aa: CASSPGTGYGQPQHF; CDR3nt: TGCGCCAGCAGCCCGGGGACAGGGTACGGTCAGCCCCAGCATTTT
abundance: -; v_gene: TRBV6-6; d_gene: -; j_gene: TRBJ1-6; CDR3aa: CASFDIFWAPLHF; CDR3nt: TGTGCCAGCTTCGACATCTTTTGGGCACCCCTCCACTTT
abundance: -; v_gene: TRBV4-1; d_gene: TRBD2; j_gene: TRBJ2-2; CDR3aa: CASRPAGTSGAPNTGELFF; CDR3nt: TGCGCCAGCAGACCCGCCGGGACTAGCGGAGCCCCGAACACCGGGGAGCTGTTTTTT
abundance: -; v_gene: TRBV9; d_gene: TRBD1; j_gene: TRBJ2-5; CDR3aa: CASSEGQGETQYF; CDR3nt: TGTGCCAGCAGCGAGGGACAGGGAGAGACCCAGTACTTC
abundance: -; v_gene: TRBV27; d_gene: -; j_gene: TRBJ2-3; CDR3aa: CASSTLMGTSTDTQYF; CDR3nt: TGTGCCAGCAGTACTTTGATGGGGACTAGCACAGATACGCAGTATTTT
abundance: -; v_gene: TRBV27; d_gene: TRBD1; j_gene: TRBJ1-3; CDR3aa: CASSPGTVSGNTIYF; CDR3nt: TGTGCCAGCAGTCCAGGGACAGTCTCTGGAAACACCATATATTTT
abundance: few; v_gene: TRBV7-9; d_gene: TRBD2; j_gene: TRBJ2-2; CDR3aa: CASSFLTSGNTGELFF; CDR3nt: TGTGCCAGCAGCTTTTTGACTAGCGGTAACACCGGGGAGCTGTTTTTT
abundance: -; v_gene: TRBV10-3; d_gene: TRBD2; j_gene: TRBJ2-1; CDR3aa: CAIRLAGPYNEQFF; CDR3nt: TGTGCCATCAGACTAGCGGGGCCCTACAATGAGCAGTTCTTC
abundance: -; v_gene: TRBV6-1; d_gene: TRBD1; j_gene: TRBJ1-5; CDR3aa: CASSDGRGRSNQPQHF; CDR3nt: TGTGCCAGCAGTGATGGCAGGGGGAGGAGCAATCAGCCCCAGCATTTT